What follows are 27 T cell receptor beta chains derived from one specimen sequenced in a study of OX40 agonist ivuxolimab in advanced cancers. Using immunoSEQ multiplex PCR, the repertoire was profiled, and TCRdb retains in-frame clones only, with some absent. The sample consists of about 12,000 clones, 80% of them appearing once. The sample in question was CD4+ or CD8+ T cells sorted from blood, obtained in a trial of the OX40 agonist ivuxolimab. Receptors were obtained from an adult with an advanced solid tumor such as melanoma, head and neck, liver or kidney cancer.

The V call is TRBV5-5, the J call TRBJ2-1, with a weak D call TRBD1 (7 bases). Germline values: CDR1 SGHKS, CDR2 YYEKEE (reference sequence). The CDR3 sequence is 16 residues long. The V end lost 4 bases, the J end lost 4 bases, and 18 bases lay between the germline ends. In DNA, the CDR3 is TGTGCCAGCAGCGGGGACGGAGGGGGCAGTTACAATGAGCAGTTCTTC. Protein product: CASSGDGGGSYNEQFF.

The chain uses TRBV6-5 and TRBJ2-7, with TRBD1 matching 7 bases. J lost 2 bases, V lost 6 bases, and 10 bases had no gene match. Germline-derived CDR1 and CDR2 are MNHEY and SVGAGI. The CDR3 sequence is 15 residues long. This chain's CDR3 is CASSQQTGTTYEQYF. Here the CDR3 DNA reads TGTGCCAGCAGCCAACAGACAGGGACAACCTACGAGCAGTACTTC.

This chain links TRBV6-1 with TRBJ1-2; D is perhaps TRBD1 (5 bases). The CDR3 covers 16 residues. Germline CDR1 MNHNS, CDR2 SASEGT. V was trimmed by 0 bases and J by 1 base, leaving 12 bases between them. This CDR3 reads CASSEAPGRSNYGYTF. Here the CDR3 DNA reads TGTGCCAGCAGTGAAGCTCCGGGACGAAGTAACTATGGCTACACCTTC.

The chain has TRBV11-2 and TRBJ1-2, with D perhaps matching TRBD1 (5 bases). Germline-derived CDR1 and CDR2 are SGHAT and FQNNGV. The CDR3 is 14 residues long. Deletions cut 5 bases from V and 8 bases from J, with 18 bases between. In DNA, the CDR3 is TGTGCCAGCAGCCCATCGATCCAAGGGGAAGGCTACACCTTC. Protein: CASSPSIQGEGYTF.

This chain joins TRBV7-6 and TRBJ2-3; D ambiguous. V lost 3 bases to trimming and J lost 1 base, with 8 bases between them. This CDR3 region has 14 residues. Germline loops: CDR1 SGHVS, CDR2 FNYEAQ. The CDR3, as DNA: TGTGCCAGCAGCTTGTTCAGTGGCACAGATACGCAGTATTTT. It is translated as CASSLFSGTDTQYF.

The chain is built from TRBV4-1 and TRBJ2-2; D gene unclear. The CDR3 runs 15 residues. In germline, CDR1 is MGHRA, CDR2 YSYEKL. V lost 4 bases, J lost 4 bases, and 13 bases lay in between. This CDR3 is CASSPLGFTTGELFF. In nucleotides, the CDR3 is TGCGCCAGCAGCCCCCTGGGGTTCACCACCGGGGAGCTGTTTTTT.

By sample fraction, this clone is large. V usage is TRBV14 and J usage is TRBJ1-2; a weak D match, TRBD1 (5 bases). This CDR3 has 15 residues. V was clipped by 0 bases and J by 4 bases, with 12 bases between them. Per the germline V gene, CDR1 is SGHDN and CDR2 is FVKESK. The CDR3 region has the DNA TGTGCCAGCAGCCAAGAAGGATTGGGGACCTATGGCTACACCTTC. Its translation: CASSQEGLGTYGYTF.

This clone appeared once. V gene TRBV18 combines with J gene TRBJ2-1, with D possibly TRBD2 on 6 matching bases. The CDR3 runs 16 residues. The V end was cut by 5 bases, the J end by 6 bases, with 20 bases between. Germline lookup yields CDR1 KGHSH and CDR2 LQKENI. Here the CDR3 reads CASSVRLSSDGNEQFF. As DNA, the CDR3 is TGTGCCAGCTCAGTACGTTTATCTAGCGATGGCAATGAGCAGTTCTTC. Using reference TRBV18 and TRBJ2-1 for the parts outside the CDR3, the full variable domain is NAGVMQNPRHLVRRRGQEARLRCSPMKGHSHVYWYRQLPEEGLKFMVYLQKENIIDESGMPKERFSAEFPKEGPSILRIQQVVRGDSAAYFCASSVRLSSDGNEQFFGPGTRLTVL.

CDR3 sequence reads: CASSLSRPDTQYF. For the CDR3, the DNA is TGTGCCAGCAGTTTATCTCGGCCAGATACGCAGTATTTT. The rearrangement links TRBV27 to TRBJ2-3; no firm D call. Trimming shortened V by 0 bases and J by 4 bases, and 5 bases separated the two germline ends. The CDR3 covers 13 residues. Germline values: CDR1 MNHEY, CDR2 SMNVEV (reference sequence).

V and J are TRBV5-4 and TRBJ1-2; the D gene is possibly TRBD1 (5 bases). The ends were cut back, 0 bases at V and 3 bases at J, with 9 bases in the middle. The germline gives CDR1 SGHNT, CDR2 YYREEE (reference sequence). The CDR3 length is 14 residues. CDR3 sequence (DNA): TGTGCCAGCAGCTTGGGCGGGACGGACTATGGCTACACCTTC. Translation gives CASSLGGTDYGYTF.

The chain has TRBV7-9 and TRBJ1-3; 8 bases match TRBD1. The CDR3 is made up of 16 amino acids. Trimming at V came to 10 bases and at J to 9 bases, leaving 20 bases not matched to a gene. The germline gives CDR1 SEHNR, CDR2 FQNEAQ (reference sequence). The CDR3 DNA reads as TGTGCCAACACGGCCCCGGGACAGGCCTCGGTAGGCACCATATATTTT. As protein: CANTAPGQASVGTIYF.

With regard to this clone: This CDR3 is also generated by other DNA sequences in the sample. The genes are TRBV6-4 and TRBJ2-3, with 10 bases matching TRBD2. The CDR3 totals 14 residues. The junction had 0 bases not matched to a gene; V was cut back by 5 bases and J by 1 base. CDR1 is MRHNA and CDR2 is SNTAGT in the germline V gene. CDR3 DNA sequence: TGTGCCAGCAGTCTAGCGGGGGGCACAGATACGCAGTATTTT. As protein: CASSLAGGTDTQYF.

V is TRBV6-5 and J is TRBJ2-3; 8 nucleotides line up with TRBD1. V was clipped by 6 bases and J by 5 bases; unmatched bases: 10. The CDR3 is 15 residues long. Germline CDR1 and CDR2: MNHEY and SVGAGI. This CDR3 reads CASSSGQGTGDTQYF. DNA for the CDR3: TGTGCCAGCAGCTCCGGACAGGGTACGGGAGATACGCAGTATTTT.

The V call is TRBV6-1, the J call TRBJ1-4; 8 bases align to TRBD1. Looked up from germline, CDR1 is MNHNS and CDR2 is SASEGT. This CDR3 is 14 amino acids long. V lost 5 bases to trimming and J lost 8 bases; unmatched junction nucleotides: 7. The CDR3 spells CASSWTGTLEKLFF. The DNA of the CDR3 is TGTGCCAGCAGTTGGACAGGGACCTTAGAAAAACTGTTTTTT.

For the CDR3, the DNA is TGTGCCTGGAGTGAGCACAGCCCGAATGAAAAACTGTTTTTT. This gives the protein CAWSEHSPNEKLFF. This rearrangement joins TRBV30 to TRBJ1-4; D gene uncertain. The germline V and J ends were trimmed by 1 base and 5 bases, with 11 bases remaining between them. Per the germline V gene, CDR1 is GTSNPN and CDR2 is SVGIG (reference sequence). This CDR3 is 14 amino acids long. The variable domain in full, completed from reference TRBV30 and TRBJ1-4, reads SQTIHQWPATLVQPVGSPLSLECTVEGTSNPNLYWYRQAAGRGLQLLFYSVGIGQISSEVPQNLSASRPQDRQFILSSKKLLLSDSGFYLCAWSEHSPNEKLFFGSGTQLSVL.

This chain uses TRBV11-2 with TRBJ2-3; 15 bases fit TRBD2. The CDR3 is made up of 16 amino acids. Germline values: CDR1 SGHAT, CDR2 FQNNGV. J was trimmed by 4 bases and V by 5 bases; bases with no gene match: 4. CDR3 sequence: CASSGGLAGGPDTQYF. The DNA for the CDR3 is TGTGCCAGCAGCGGGGGACTAGCGGGAGGTCCAGATACGCAGTATTTT.

As regards this clone: Because the CDR3's place on the DNA is in doubt, the DNA is left out and the CDR3 is given as listed by TCRdb. V and J are TRBV5-1 and TRBJ2-2; the D segment call TRBD1 is taken from the table without a DNA check. The CDR3 is made up of 16 amino acids, end residues included. CDR1 and CDR2 (germline): SGHRS, YFSETQ. CDR3 amino acids: CASSWDRGRAPGSCFF.

The V and J genes are TRBV9 and TRBJ2-1, with 9 nucleotides matching TRBD2. CDR3 length: 16 residues. Germline trimming cut 0 bases from V and 3 bases from J; bases unmatched to any gene: 4. Germline loops: CDR1 SGDLS, CDR2 YYNGEE. In DNA form, the CDR3 reads TGTGCCAGCAGCGTAGAAGATAGCGGGAGCTACAATGAGCAGTTCTTC. It encodes CASSVEDSGSYNEQFF.

This chain joins TRBV19 and TRBJ2-7; D unresolved. Germline V gene sequence: CDR1 LNHDA, CDR2 SQIVND (reference sequence). This CDR3 contains 16 residues. V lost 0 bases, J lost 2 bases, and 14 bases lay in between. The CDR3 region has the DNA TGTGCCAGTAGTATAGATCTTGCGGACGGAGCCTACGAGCAGTACTTC. Translated: CASSIDLADGAYEQYF. Full variable domain (rest looked up from reference TRBV19 and TRBJ2-7): DGGITQSPKYLFRKEGQNVTLSCEQNLNHDAMYWYRQDPGQGLRLIYYSQIVNDFQKGDIAEGYSVSREKKESFPLTVTSAQKNPTAFYLCASSIDLADGAYEQYFGPGTRLTVT.

This clone was observed a handful of times. This chain uses TRBV30 with TRBJ2-7; D not certain. CDR1 GTSNPN and CDR2 SVGIG come from the germline V gene (reference sequence). The CDR3 totals 12 residues. V was pared by 5 bases and J by 6 bases, with 14 bases between. CDR3 sequence: CAWGRPFTEQYF. The CDR3 DNA reads TGTGCCTGGGGAAGGCCGTTTACCGAGCAGTACTTC. The full variable domain, with the rest looked up from reference TRBV30 and TRBJ2-7, is SQTIHQWPATLVQPVGSPLSLECTVEGTSNPNLYWYRQAAGRGLQLLFYSVGIGQISSEVPQNLSASRPQDRQFILSSKKLLLSDSGFYLCAWGRPFTEQYFGPGTRLTVT.

A few counts support this clone. The chain combines TRBV2 with TRBJ2-4; D remains unclear. The CDR3 runs to 14 residues. The germline CDR1 and CDR2 sequences are SNHLY and FYNNEI. Deletions cut 3 bases from V and 0 bases from J, with 6 bases between. This CDR3 is CASSDWLAKNIQYF. The CDR3 bases are TGTGCCAGCAGTGATTGGCTAGCCAAAAACATTCAGTACTTC.

The chain couples TRBV6-6 to TRBJ1-4, with D unresolved. The CDR3 is 14 residues long. V was pared by 6 bases and J by 4 bases, with 12 bases between. The germline CDR1 and CDR2 sequences are MNHNY and SVGAGI (reference sequence). The CDR3 bases are TGTGCCAGCAGAGCGGGTGATGATAATGAAAAACTGTTTTTT. This codes for CASRAGDDNEKLFF.

The CDR3 reads CASSAWTSGSDTQYF. CDR3 in DNA: TGTGCCAGCAGTGCGTGGACTAGCGGATCAGATACGCAGTATTTT. This sequence joins TRBV25-1 and TRBJ2-3; TRBD2 matches at 10 bases. Germline V gene lookup returns CDR1 MGHDK and CDR2 SYGVNS. The J segment lost 4 bases and the V segment lost 4 bases, leaving 5 bases of the junction unmatched. The CDR3 loop spans 15 amino acids.

In its sample, this clone was seen a few times. The J gene is TRBJ1-5, the V gene TRBV19; D is undetermined. Trimming removed 3 bases from V and 4 bases from J, with 13 bases in between. This CDR3 comprises 15 residues. Germline CDR1 and CDR2: LNHDA and SQIVND (reference sequence). CDR3 nucleotide sequence: TGTGCCAGTAGTATGGCGTCGGCGGGAAATCAGCCCCAGCATTTT. Amino acids: CASSMASAGNQPQHF.

This clone counts as medium-sized. J is TRBJ1-1 and V is TRBV7-9, with D perhaps TRBD1 (6 bases). The germline V and J ends were trimmed by 5 bases and 4 bases, with 11 bases remaining between them. Germline loops: CDR1 SEHNR, CDR2 FQNEAQ (reference sequence). The CDR3 has 13 amino acids. The CDR3 spells CASSTQGITEAFF. In DNA, the CDR3 is TGTGCCAGCAGCACACAGGGAATCACTGAAGCTTTCTTT.

The rearrangement links TRBV27 to TRBJ1-3; D gene unclear. The CDR3 length is 16 residues. V lost 5 bases and J 0 bases, leaving 14 bases between the germline ends. Germline loops: CDR1 MNHEY, CDR2 SMNVEV (reference sequence). The CDR3 DNA is TGTGCCAGCAGTCCCTTCTGGATTAGCTCTGGAAACACCATATATTTT. Translated: CASSPFWISSGNTIYF.

This sequence joins TRBV7-5 and TRBJ2-3; the table's D call TRBD2 went unverified against the DNA. TRBV7-5 is given as a pseudogene. This CDR3 region has 15 residues. For the CDR3, the DNA is TGTGCCAGCAGCGGACTAGCGGGCTCCACAGATACGCAGTATTTT. Its translation is CASSGLAGSTDTQYF.